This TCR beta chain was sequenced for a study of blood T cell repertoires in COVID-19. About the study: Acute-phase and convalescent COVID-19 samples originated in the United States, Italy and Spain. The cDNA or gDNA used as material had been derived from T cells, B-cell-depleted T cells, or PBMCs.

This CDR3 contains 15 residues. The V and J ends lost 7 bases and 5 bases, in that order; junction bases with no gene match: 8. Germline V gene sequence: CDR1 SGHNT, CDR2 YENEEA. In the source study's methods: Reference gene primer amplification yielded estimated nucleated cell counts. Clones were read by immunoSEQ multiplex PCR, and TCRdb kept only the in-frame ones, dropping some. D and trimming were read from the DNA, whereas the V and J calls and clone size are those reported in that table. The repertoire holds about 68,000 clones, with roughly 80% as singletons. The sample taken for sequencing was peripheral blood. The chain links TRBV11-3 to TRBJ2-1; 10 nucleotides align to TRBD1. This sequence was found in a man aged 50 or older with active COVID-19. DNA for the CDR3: TGTGCCAGCACCCAGACAGGGGGCTTAAACAATGAGCAGTTCTTC. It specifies CASTQTGGLNNEQFF.